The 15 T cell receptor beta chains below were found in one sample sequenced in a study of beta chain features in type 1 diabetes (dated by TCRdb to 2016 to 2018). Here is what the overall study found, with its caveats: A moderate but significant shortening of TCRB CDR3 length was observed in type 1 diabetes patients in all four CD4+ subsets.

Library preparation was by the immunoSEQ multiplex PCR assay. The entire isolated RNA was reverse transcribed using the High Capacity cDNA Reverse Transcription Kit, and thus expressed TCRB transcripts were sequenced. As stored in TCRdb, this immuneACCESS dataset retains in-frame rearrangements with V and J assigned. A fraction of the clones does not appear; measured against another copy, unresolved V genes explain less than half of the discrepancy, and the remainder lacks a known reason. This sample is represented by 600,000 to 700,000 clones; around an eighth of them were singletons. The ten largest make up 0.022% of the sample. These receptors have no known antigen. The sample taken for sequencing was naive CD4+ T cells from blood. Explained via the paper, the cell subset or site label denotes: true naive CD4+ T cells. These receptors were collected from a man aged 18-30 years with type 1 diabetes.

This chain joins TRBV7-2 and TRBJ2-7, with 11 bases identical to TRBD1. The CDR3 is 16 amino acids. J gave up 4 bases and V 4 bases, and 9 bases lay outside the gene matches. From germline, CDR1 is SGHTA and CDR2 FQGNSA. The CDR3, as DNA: TGTGCCAGCAGCTGGGGACAGGGGGTTGGAGTATACGAGCAGTACTTC. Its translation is CASSWGQGVGVYEQYF.

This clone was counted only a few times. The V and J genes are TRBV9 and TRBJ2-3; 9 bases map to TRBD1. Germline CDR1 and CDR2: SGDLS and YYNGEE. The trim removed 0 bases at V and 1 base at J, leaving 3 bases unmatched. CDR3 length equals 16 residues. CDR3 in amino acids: CASSVEGDRGTDTQYF. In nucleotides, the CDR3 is TGTGCCAGCAGCGTAGAGGGGGACAGGGGCACAGATACGCAGTATTTT. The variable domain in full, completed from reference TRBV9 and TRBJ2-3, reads DSGVTQTPKHLITATGQRVTLRCSPRSGDLSVYWYQQSLDQGLQFLIQYYNGEERAKGNILERFSAQQFPDLHSELNLSSLELGDSALYFCASSVEGDRGTDTQYFGPGTRLTVL.

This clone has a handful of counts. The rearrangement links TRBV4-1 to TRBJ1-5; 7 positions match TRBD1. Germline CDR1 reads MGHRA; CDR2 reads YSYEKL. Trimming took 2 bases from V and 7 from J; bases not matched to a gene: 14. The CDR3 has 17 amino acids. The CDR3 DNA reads TGCGCCAGCAGCCAACAGGTTGCTCAGGGGGGAGGACAGCCCCAGCATTTT. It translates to CASSQQVAQGGGQPQHF.

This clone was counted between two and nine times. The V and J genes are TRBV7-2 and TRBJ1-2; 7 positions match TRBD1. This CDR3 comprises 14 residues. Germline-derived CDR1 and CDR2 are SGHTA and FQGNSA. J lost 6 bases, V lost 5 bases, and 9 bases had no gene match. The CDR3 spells CASSTDRVSDGYTF. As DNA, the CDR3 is TGTGCCAGCAGCACAGACAGGGTCTCAGATGGCTACACCTTC.

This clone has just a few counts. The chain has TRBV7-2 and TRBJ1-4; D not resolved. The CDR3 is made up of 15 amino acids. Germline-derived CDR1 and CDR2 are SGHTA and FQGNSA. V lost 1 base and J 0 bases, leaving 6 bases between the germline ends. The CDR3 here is CASSLVLATNEKLFF. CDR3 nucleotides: TGTGCCAGCAGCTTAGTGCTAGCAACTAATGAAAAACTGTTTTTT.

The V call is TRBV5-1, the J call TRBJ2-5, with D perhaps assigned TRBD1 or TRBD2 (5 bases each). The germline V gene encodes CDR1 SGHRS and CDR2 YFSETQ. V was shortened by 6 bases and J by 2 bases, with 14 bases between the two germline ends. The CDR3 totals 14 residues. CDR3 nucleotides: TGCGCCAGCAAACGGCCAGGGACGCAAGAGACCCAGTACTTC. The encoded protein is CASKRPGTQETQYF.

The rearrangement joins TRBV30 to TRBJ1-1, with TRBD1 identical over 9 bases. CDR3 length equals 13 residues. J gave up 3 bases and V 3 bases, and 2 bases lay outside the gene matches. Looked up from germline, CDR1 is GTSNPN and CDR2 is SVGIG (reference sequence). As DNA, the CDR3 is TGTGCCTGGAGCTGGACAGGGGACACTGAAGCTTTCTTT. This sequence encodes CAWSWTGDTEAFF.

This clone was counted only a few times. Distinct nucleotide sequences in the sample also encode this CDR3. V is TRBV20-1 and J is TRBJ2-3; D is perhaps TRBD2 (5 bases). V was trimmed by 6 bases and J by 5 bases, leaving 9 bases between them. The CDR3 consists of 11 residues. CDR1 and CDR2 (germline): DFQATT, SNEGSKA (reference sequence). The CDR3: CSARGGDTQYF. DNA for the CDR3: TGCAGTGCCCGGGGTGGAGATACGCAGTATTTT.

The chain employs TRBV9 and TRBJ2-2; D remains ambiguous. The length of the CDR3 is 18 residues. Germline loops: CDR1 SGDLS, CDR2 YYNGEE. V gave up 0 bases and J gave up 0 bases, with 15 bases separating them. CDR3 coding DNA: TGTGCCAGCAGCGTAGCTTGGGTATCGGGCCCGAACACCGGGGAGCTGTTTTTT. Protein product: CASSVAWVSGPNTGELFF.

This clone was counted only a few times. The CDR3: CASSITGPPRETQYF. CDR3 in DNA: TGTGCCAGTAGTATTACGGGCCCACCTCGAGAGACCCAGTACTTC. The V gene is TRBV19, the J gene TRBJ2-5; no definite D call. The germline V and J ends were trimmed by 3 bases and 4 bases, with 15 bases remaining between them. This CDR3 has 15 residues. Germline V gene lookup returns CDR1 LNHDA and CDR2 SQIVND (reference sequence).

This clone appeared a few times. The CDR3 loop reads CASSTRSGNTIYF. CDR3 coding DNA: TGTGCCAGCAGCACCCGCTCTGGAAACACCATATATTTT. This chain joins TRBV7-6 and TRBJ1-3; D is undetermined. The CDR3 runs to 13 residues. CDR1 is SGHVS, CDR2 FNYEAQ, per germline. V was trimmed by 5 bases and J by 0 bases, leaving 5 bases between them.

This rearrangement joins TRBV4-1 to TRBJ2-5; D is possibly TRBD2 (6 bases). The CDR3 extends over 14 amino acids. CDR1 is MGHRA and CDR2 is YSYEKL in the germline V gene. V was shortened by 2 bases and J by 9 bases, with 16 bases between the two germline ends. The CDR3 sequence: CASSQSGPSAAQYF. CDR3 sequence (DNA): TGCGCCAGCAGCCAAAGCGGGCCATCGGCGGCCCAGTACTTC.

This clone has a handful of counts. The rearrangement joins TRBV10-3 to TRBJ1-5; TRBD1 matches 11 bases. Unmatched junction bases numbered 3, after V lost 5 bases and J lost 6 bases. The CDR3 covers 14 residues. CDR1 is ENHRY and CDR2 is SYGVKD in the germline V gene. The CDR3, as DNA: TGTGCCATCAGTCGGGACAGGGGGACTCAGCCCCAGCATTTT. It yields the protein CAISRDRGTQPQHF.

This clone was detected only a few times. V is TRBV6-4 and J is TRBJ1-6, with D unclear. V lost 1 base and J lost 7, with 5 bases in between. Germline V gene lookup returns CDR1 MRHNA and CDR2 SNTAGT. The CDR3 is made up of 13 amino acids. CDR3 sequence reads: CASSDFGNSPLHF. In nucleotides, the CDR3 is TGTGCCAGCAGTGACTTCGGGAATTCACCCCTCCACTTT.

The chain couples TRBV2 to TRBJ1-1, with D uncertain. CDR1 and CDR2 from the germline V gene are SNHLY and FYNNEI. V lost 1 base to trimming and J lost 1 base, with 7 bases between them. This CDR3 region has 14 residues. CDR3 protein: CASSEVSWNTEAFF. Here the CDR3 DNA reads TGTGCCAGCAGTGAAGTCAGTTGGAACACTGAAGCTTTCTTT.